The clone carrying this TCR beta chain was picked up many times. This sample was included in a study of metastatic and nonmetastatic thyroid tumors. The wider study: The authors compared repertoires across blood and tumor or nodule tissue from malignant and benign thyroid patients.

TCRdb redid the clone calls on the PCR reads using MiXCR. This sample carries roughly 21,000 clones, about a quarter of them seen once, and the ten largest clones take 15% to 20%. Nobody among the patients had been given any treatment before thyroid surgery. Deletions cut 1 base from V and 5 bases from J, with 20 bases between. CDR1 is DFQATT and CDR2 is SNEGSKA in the germline V gene (reference sequence). This CDR3 is 16 amino acids long. This rearrangement joins TRBV20-1 to TRBJ1-2, with D unclear. The material sequenced was blood. The receptor was isolated from a female donor with papillary thyroid cancer or a benign thyroid nodule (not recorded which). Some clones in this sample may be carry-over from other donors' samples. CDR3 nucleotide sequence: TGCAGTGCTAGAGGGGGAGTCGTCCTGTTGGGGTATGGCTACACCTTC. This gives the protein CSARGGVVLLGYGYTF.